This TCR beta chain is drawn from a study of blood T cell repertoires in COVID-19. Study as a whole: Italy, Spain and the United States were the sources of the convalescent and acute COVID-19 samples. T cells, B-cell-depleted T cells, or PBMCs supplied cDNA or gDNA.

V was cut by 2 bases and J by 5 bases, with 10 bases left in between. There are 13 residues in the CDR3. Germline V gene data show CDR1 as SGHVS and CDR2 as FNYEAQ. Per the original data handling: Amplification from reference gene primers served as the basis for estimated nucleated cell counts. Here immunoSEQ multiplex PCR was the method, and the copy in TCRdb shows in-frame clones only, minus some. The V and J calls and clone size were taken over from that table, and D and trimming were inferred from the DNA. The sample lists about 400,000 clones; approximately 90% were seen once. This clone occurred once.

The source material was peripheral blood. This receptor was obtained from a young woman with active or convalescent COVID-19. The chain uses TRBV7-6 and TRBJ2-7; D not resolved. CDR3 coding DNA: TGTGCCAGCAGCTTAAGTTCGGTGGACGAGCAGTACTTC. Translating it yields CASSLSSVDEQYF.